This TCR beta chain originates from a study of blood T cell repertoires in COVID-19. For the study at large: T cells, B-cell-depleted T cells, or PBMCs supplied cDNA or gDNA.

V dropped 6 bases and J dropped 11 bases, with 19 bases sitting between them. CDR3 size: 13 residues. Germline assignment: CDR1 MNHEY and CDR2 SVGAGI. The table came from immunoSEQ multiplex PCR; TCRdb's copy has only in-frame clones and leaves some out. The sample holds under 140,000 clones, roughly 87% seen once. The chain recombines TRBV6-5 with TRBJ1-1; tentative D call: TRBD1 (6 bases). The receptor was isolated from a human donor in a cohort sampled during active COVID-19. Sample: peripheral blood. CDR3 amino acids: CASSPQTDRSAFF. CDR3 DNA: TGTGCCAGCAGCCCCCAAACTGACAGGTCTGCTTTCTTT.